Listed below are T cell receptor beta chains from one sample, sequenced in a study of blood T cell repertoires in COVID-19. Profiled with immunoSEQ multiplex PCR; TCRdb holds only in-frame clones, not every one. The sample yields about 50,000 clones, around nine tenths seen once. The sequenced sample consisted of peripheral blood. These receptors were taken from a human donor in a cohort sampled during active COVID-19. The CDR3 runs from the conserved cysteine through the conserved F or W. The D gene is left open where the match is weak. Expanded clones are given a class, and other clones once, few, many or no size at all.

CDR3aa: CASSQAGSTDTQYF
CDR3nt: TGTGCCAGCAGCCAAGCGGGGAGCACAGATACGCAGTATTTT
j_gene: TRBJ2-3
v_gene: TRBV3-1/TRBV3-2
d_gene: .
abundance: .

CDR3aa: CASTLVGELFF
CDR3nt: TGTGCCAGCACCCTCGTCGGGGAGCTGTTTTTT
j_gene: TRBJ2-2
v_gene: TRBV7-2
d_gene: .
abundance: .

CDR3aa: CASSPRDREGNTIYF
CDR3nt: TGCGCCAGCAGCCCGCGAGACAGGGAAGGGAACACCATATATTTT
j_gene: TRBJ1-3
v_gene: TRBV4-1
d_gene: TRBD1
abundance: .

CDR3aa: CASSLGQGHTEAFF
CDR3nt: TGCGCCAGCAGCTTGGGACAGGGGCACACTGAAGCTTTCTTT
j_gene: TRBJ1-1
v_gene: TRBV5-1
d_gene: TRBD1
abundance: .

CDR3aa: CASSLGTGLYNEQFF
CDR3nt: TGTGCCAGCAGCCTGGGGACAGGGTTATACAATGAGCAGTTCTTC
j_gene: TRBJ2-1
v_gene: TRBV11-3
d_gene: TRBD1
abundance: .

CDR3aa: CASSSLGVGNQPQHF
CDR3nt: TGTGCCAGCAGCTCCTTAGGGGTTGGCAATCAGCCCCAGCATTTT
j_gene: TRBJ1-5
v_gene: TRBV7-9
d_gene: .
abundance: .

CDR3aa: CASSPGTGNNYGYTF
CDR3nt: TGTGCCAGCAGCCCCGGGACAGGGAATAACTATGGCTACACCTTC
j_gene: TRBJ1-2
v_gene: TRBV13
d_gene: TRBD1
abundance: .

CDR3aa: CASSHPDRGLTEAFF
CDR3nt: TGTGCCAGCAGCCACCCCGACAGGGGGCTCACTGAAGCTTTCTTT
j_gene: TRBJ1-1
v_gene: TRBV5-4
d_gene: TRBD1
abundance: .

CDR3aa: CASSGQGGKNIQYF
CDR3nt: TGTGCCAGCAGCGGACAGGGAGGCAAAAACATTCAGTACTTC
j_gene: TRBJ2-4
v_gene: TRBV6-5
d_gene: TRBD1
abundance: once

CDR3aa: CASSLFSPSGQRNEKLFF
CDR3nt: TGTGCCAGCAGTTTATTTTCCCCCTCGGGACAAAGGAATGAAAAACTGTTTTTT
j_gene: TRBJ1-4
v_gene: TRBV27
d_gene: .
abundance: .

CDR3aa: CAWSPDRGANEKLFF
CDR3nt: TGTGCCTGGAGCCCAGACAGGGGGGCTAATGAAAAACTGTTTTTT
j_gene: TRBJ1-4
v_gene: TRBV30
d_gene: TRBD1
abundance: .

CDR3aa: CASSDVPGIGELFF
CDR3nt: TGTGCCAGCAGTGACGTGCCAGGGATCGGGGAGCTGTTTTTT
j_gene: TRBJ2-2
v_gene: TRBV25-1
d_gene: .
abundance: .

CDR3aa: CASSTGTGGTTNEKLFF
CDR3nt: TGTGCCAGTAGTACAGGGACAGGGGGTACAACTAATGAAAAACTGTTTTTT
j_gene: TRBJ1-4
v_gene: TRBV19
d_gene: TRBD1
abundance: .

CDR3aa: CASRPGQGSYEQYF
CDR3nt: TGTGCCAGCAGACCGGGACAGGGGAGCTACGAGCAGTACTTC
j_gene: TRBJ2-7
v_gene: TRBV6-6
d_gene: TRBD1
abundance: once

CDR3aa: CASSPARTNQGETQYF
CDR3nt: TGTGCCAGCTCACCGGCGAGGACCAACCAGGGAGAGACCCAGTACTTC
j_gene: TRBJ2-5
v_gene: TRBV18
d_gene: .
abundance: .

CDR3aa: CASSAGQPQETQYF
CDR3nt: TGTGCCAGCAGCGCAGGACAGCCTCAAGAGACCCAGTACTTC
j_gene: TRBJ2-5
v_gene: TRBV7-8
d_gene: .
abundance: .

CDR3aa: CASSRDRGNTGELFF
CDR3nt: TGCGCCAGCAGCCGGGACAGGGGGAACACCGGGGAGCTGTTTTTT
j_gene: TRBJ2-2
v_gene: TRBV10-1
d_gene: TRBD1
abundance: once

CDR3aa: CASRTGVEQFF
CDR3nt: TGCGCCAGCAGAACAGGTGTTGAGCAGTTCTTC
j_gene: TRBJ2-1
v_gene: TRBV5-1
d_gene: .
abundance: .